The 6 T cell receptor beta chains in this list originate from one sample, sequenced in a study of OX40 agonist ivuxolimab in advanced cancers. Sequenced by immunoSEQ multiplex PCR; TCRdb stores in-frame clones only, minus some. The sample gives some 98,000 clones, approximately 93% of which show up once; around 0.3% is in the top ten. The material sequenced was CD4+ or CD8+ T cells sorted from blood, taken in a trial of the OX40 agonist ivuxolimab. The receptors come from an adult with an advanced solid tumor such as melanoma, head and neck, liver or kidney cancer.

The V call is TRBV30, the J call TRBJ1-1; D is uncertain. Trimming pared 3 bases from V and 1 base from J, leaving 3 bases between. CDR1 is GTSNPN and CDR2 is SVGIG in the germline V gene (reference sequence). The CDR3 is 11 residues long. The CDR3 sequence is CAWRWNTEAFF. CDR3 coding DNA: TGTGCCTGGAGGTGGAACACTGAAGCTTTCTTT.

This clone was recorded once. The rearrangement joins TRBV5-4 to TRBJ1-6, with 12 nucleotides matching TRBD1. The V gene's germline CDR1 is SGHNT and CDR2 YYREEE (reference sequence). There are 16 residues in the CDR3. The junction had 4 bases not matched to a gene; V was cut back by 3 bases and J by 6 bases. The CDR3 DNA sequence: TGTGCCAGCAGCTGGGACAGGGGGCCAGCTAATTCACCCCTCCACTTT. It encodes CASSWDRGPANSPLHF.

V usage is TRBV27 and J usage is TRBJ2-7; TRBD1 or TRBD2 may be the D gene (5 bases each). CDR1 is MNHEY and CDR2 is SMNVEV in the germline V gene (reference sequence). V dropped 5 bases and J dropped 7 bases, with 24 bases sitting between them. The CDR3 covers 16 residues. The DNA for the CDR3 is TGTGCCAGCAGTCGCATCTGGGACGGGGTGTCCCGTGAGCAGTACGTC. Its protein is CASSRIWDGVSREQYV.

The rearrangement joins TRBV5-1 to TRBJ2-1, with a possible D match to TRBD2 (6 bases). Germline values: CDR1 SGHRS, CDR2 YFSETQ. This CDR3 is 15 amino acids long. V was trimmed by 4 bases and J by 4 bases, leaving 15 bases between them. The CDR3 coding sequence is TGCGCCAGCAGCAACCAGGGCGGGGCATACAATGAGCAGTTCTTC. Amino acids: CASSNQGGAYNEQFF.

The chain is built from TRBV6-1 and TRBJ2-5; D remains unclear. CDR1 is MNHNS, CDR2 SASEGT, per germline. This CDR3 comprises 13 residues. Deletions cut 6 bases from V and 5 bases from J, with 13 bases between. CDR3 DNA: TGTGCCAGCAGCTTACTCCGAGCGGAGACCCAGTACTTC. Its protein product is CASSLLRAETQYF.

V gene TRBV30 combines with J gene TRBJ2-1, with TRBD2 matching 7 bases. The J segment lost 6 bases and the V segment lost 1 base, leaving 12 bases of the junction unmatched. Germline V gene lookup returns CDR1 GTSNPN and CDR2 SVGIG (reference sequence). The CDR3 is 16 residues long. Written as DNA, the CDR3 is TGTGCCTGGAGTGCAAGTCGGTCTAGCGGACCCAATGAGCAGTTCTTC. Translating it yields CAWSASRSSGPNEQFF.